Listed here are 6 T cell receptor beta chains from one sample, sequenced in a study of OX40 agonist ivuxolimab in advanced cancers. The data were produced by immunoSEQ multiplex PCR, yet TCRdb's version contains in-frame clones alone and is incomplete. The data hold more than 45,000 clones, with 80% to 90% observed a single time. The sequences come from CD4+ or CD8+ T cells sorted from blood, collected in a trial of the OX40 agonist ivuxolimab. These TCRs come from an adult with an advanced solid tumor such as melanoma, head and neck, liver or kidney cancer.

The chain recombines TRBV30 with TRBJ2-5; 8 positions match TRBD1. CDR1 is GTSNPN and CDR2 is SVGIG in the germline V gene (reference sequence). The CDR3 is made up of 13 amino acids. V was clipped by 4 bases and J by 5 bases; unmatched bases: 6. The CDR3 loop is CAWNRGVGETQYF. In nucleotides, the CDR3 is TGTGCCTGGAACAGGGGGGTAGGGGAGACCCAGTACTTC.

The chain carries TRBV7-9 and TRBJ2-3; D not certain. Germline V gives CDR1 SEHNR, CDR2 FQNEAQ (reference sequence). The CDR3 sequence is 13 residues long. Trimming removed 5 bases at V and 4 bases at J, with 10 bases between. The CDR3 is CASSISGSDTQYF. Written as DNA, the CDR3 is TGTGCCAGCAGCATATCTGGGTCAGATACGCAGTATTTT.

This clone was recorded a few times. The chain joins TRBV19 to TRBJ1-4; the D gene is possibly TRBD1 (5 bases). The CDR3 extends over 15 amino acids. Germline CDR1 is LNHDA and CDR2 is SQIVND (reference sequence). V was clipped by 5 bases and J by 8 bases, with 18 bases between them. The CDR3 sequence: CASSAPGTGREKLFF. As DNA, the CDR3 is TGTGCCAGTAGTGCGCCCGGGACGGGGCGCGAAAAACTGTTTTTT.

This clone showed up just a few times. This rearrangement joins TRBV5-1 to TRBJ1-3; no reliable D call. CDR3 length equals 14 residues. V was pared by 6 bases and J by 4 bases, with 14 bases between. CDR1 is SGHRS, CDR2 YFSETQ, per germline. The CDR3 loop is CASTSQVGGNTIYF. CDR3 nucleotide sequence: TGCGCCAGCACCTCCCAGGTTGGAGGAAACACCATATATTTT.

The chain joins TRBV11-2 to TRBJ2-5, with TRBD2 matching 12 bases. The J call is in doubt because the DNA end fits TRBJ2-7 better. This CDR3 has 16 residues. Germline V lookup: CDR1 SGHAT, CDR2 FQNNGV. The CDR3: CASSLDWTSGTYEQYF. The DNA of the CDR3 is TGTGCCAGCAGCTTAGACTGGACTAGCGGGACCTACGAGCAGTACTTC.

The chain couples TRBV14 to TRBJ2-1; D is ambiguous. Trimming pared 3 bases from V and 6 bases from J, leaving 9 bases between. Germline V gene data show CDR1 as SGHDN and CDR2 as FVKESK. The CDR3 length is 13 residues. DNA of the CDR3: TGTGCCAGCAGCCACTCCCCGAGCAATGAGCAGTTCTTC. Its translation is CASSHSPSNEQFF.